This section outlines one T cell receptor (beta chain) sequence together with its context. One end of the junction is discordant with germline, which a read error may explain. Original handling: Scientists estimated how many nucleated cells there were by amplifying reference gene primers. Profiled with immunoSEQ multiplex PCR; TCRdb holds only in-frame clones, not every one. Clone size and the V and J calls come from that table; the DNA yielded D and trimming. Here the sample spans about 480,000 clones, approximately 89% being singletons. These data come from a study of blood T cell repertoires in COVID-19. Study-wide context: Both acute and convalescent COVID-19 samples were obtained from the United States, Italy and Spain. From T cells, B-cell-depleted T cells, or PBMCs came the material, which was cDNA or gDNA.

Seattle enrolled patients during active infection and tracked them longitudinally. Germline-derived CDR1 and CDR2 are MNHNS and SASEGT. This CDR3 region has 16 residues. The TCR sequence derives from a man younger than 35 with COVID-19, enrolled during active disease. The genes are TRBV6-1 and TRBJ2-3; D uncertain. Sequencing input: peripheral blood. CDR3 coding DNA: TGTGCCAGCAGGGAAGGCGGTAGGCCGAGCACAGATACGCAGTATTTT. Amino acid sequence: CASREGGRPSTDTQYF.